This TCR beta chain was recorded in a study of T-cell reconstitution after alpha-beta-depleted transplantation in children. Preparation of the TCRbeta library involved a method that used unique molecular identifiers. TCRdb recomputed calls from the PCR reads with MiXCR, one row per CDR3 protein. The data hold 600,000 to 800,000 distinct CDR3 sequences, with roughly 14% observed a single time. Trimming took 1 base from V and 7 from J; bases not matched to a gene: 11. The CDR3 loop spans 16 amino acids. The germline V gene has CDR1 LNHNV and CDR2 YYDKDF (reference sequence). Study conclusions and caveats: Elevated TCRbeta diversity at day 60 was traced, in some patients, to surviving recipient T cells and thymic progenitors. From newly produced T cells came most of the T-cell counts and diversity one year after transplant. Reportedly, alpha-beta T cells present about two months post-transplant originated from several hundred expanded clones of graft origin.

This clonotype was observed many times. Its antigen is still unknown. The TCR comes from a girl under 10 years old with congenital amegakaryocytic thrombocytopenia, due to receive a stem cell transplant. This chain joins TRBV15 and TRBJ2-7; 9 bases map to TRBD1. Sequenced here: PBMCs, sampled before TCRalphabeta/CD19-depleted stem cell transplant. CDR3 residues: CATSRAQTGTGREQYF. The CDR3 bases are TGTGCCACCAGCAGAGCCCAGACCGGGACAGGGCGTGAGCAGTACTTC.